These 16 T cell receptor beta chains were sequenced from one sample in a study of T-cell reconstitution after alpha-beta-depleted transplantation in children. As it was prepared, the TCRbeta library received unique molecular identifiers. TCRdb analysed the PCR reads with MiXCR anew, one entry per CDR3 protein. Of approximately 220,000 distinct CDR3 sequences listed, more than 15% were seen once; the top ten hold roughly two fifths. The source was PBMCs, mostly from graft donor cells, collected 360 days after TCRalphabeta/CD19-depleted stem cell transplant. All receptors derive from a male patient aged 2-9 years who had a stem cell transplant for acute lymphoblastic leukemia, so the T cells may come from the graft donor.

This chain's CDR3 is CASSYSQGETQYF. CDR3 sequence (DNA): TGTGCCAGCAGTTACTCACAGGGCGAGACCCAGTACTTC. V usage is TRBV6-5 and J usage is TRBJ2-5; possibly TRBD1 for D (6 bases). CDR1 is MNHEY, CDR2 SVGAGI, per germline. The CDR3 is 13 amino acids. Trimming took 0 bases from V and 5 from J, leaving 7 bases between them.

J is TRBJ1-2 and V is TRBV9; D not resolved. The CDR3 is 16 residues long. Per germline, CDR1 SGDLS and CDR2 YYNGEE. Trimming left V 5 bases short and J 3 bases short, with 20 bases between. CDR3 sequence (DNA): TGTGCCAGCAGAGTACCGGGATCACTCGGGGACTATGGCTACACCTTC. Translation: CASRVPGSLGDYGYTF. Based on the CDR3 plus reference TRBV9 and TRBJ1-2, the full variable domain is DSGVTQTPKHLITATGQRVTLRCSPRSGDLSVYWYQQSLDQGLQFLIQYYNGEERAKGNILERFSAQQFPDLHSELNLSSLELGDSALYFCASRVPGSLGDYGYTFGSGTRLTVV.

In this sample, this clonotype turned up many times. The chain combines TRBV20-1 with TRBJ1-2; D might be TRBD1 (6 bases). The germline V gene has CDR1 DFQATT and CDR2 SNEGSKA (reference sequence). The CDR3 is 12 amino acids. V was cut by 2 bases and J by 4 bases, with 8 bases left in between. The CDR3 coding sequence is TGCAGTGCTAGAAGGGGGGGCTATGGCTACACCTTC. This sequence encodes CSARRGGYGYTF.

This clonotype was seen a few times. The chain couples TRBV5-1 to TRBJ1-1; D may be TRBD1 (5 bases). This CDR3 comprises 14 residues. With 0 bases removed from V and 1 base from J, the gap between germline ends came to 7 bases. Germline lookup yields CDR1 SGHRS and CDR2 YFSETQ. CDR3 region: CASSLDGQNTEAFF. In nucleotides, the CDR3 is TGCGCCAGCAGCTTGGATGGACAGAACACTGAAGCTTTCTTT. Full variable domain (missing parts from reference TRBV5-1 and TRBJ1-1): KAGVTQTPRYLIKTRGQQVTLSCSPISGHRSVSWYQQTPGQGLQFLFEYFSETQRNKGNFPGRFSGRQFSNSRSEMNVSTLELGDSALYLCASSLDGQNTEAFFGQGTRLTVV.

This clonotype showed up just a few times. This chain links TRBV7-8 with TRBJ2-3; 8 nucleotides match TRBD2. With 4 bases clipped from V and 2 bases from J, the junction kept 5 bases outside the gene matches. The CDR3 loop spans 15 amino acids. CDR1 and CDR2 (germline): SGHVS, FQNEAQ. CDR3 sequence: CASSSWRGDTDTQYF. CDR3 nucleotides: TGTGCCAGCAGCTCCTGGCGGGGGGACACAGATACGCAGTATTTT. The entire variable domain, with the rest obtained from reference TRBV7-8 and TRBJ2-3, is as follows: GAGVSQSPRYKVAKRGQDVALRCDPISGHVSLFWYQQALGQGPEFLTYFQNEAQLDKSGLPSDRFFAERPEGSVSTLKIQRTQQEDSAVYLCASSSWRGDTDTQYFGPGTRLTVL.

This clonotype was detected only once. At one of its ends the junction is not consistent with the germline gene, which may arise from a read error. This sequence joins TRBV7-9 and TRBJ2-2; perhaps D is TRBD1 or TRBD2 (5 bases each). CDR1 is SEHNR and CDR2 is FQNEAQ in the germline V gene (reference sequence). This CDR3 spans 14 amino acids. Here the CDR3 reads CARGVRGNTGVLFF. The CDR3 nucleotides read TGTGCCAGAGGGGTCAGAGGTAACACCGGGGTGCTGTTTTTT.

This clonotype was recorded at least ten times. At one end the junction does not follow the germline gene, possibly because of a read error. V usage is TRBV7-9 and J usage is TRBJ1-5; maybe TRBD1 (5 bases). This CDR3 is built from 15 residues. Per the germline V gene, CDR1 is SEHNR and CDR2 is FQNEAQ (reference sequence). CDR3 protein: CASSSGTGVNQPQHF. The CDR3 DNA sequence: TGCGCCAGCAGCTCCGGGACCGGAGTGAATCAGCCCCAGCATTTT.

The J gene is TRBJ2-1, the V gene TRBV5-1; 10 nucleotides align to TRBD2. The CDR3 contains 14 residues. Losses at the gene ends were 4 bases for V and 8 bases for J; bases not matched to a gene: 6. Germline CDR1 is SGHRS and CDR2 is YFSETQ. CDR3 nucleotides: TGCGCCAGCAGCCCCCCACTAGCGGGACATGAGCAGTTCTTC. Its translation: CASSPPLAGHEQFF.

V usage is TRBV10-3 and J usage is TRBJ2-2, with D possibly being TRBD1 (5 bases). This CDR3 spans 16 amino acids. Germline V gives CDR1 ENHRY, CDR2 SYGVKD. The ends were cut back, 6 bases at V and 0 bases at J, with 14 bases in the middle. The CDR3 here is CAISRTATANTGELFF. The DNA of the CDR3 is TGTGCCATCAGCCGGACCGCGACAGCGAACACCGGGGAGCTGTTTTTT.

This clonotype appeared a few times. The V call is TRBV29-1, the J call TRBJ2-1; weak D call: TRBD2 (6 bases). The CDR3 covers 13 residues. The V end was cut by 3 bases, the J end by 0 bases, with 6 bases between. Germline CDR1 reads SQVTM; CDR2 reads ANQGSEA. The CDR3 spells CSVDGSSYNEQFF. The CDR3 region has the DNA TGCAGCGTTGACGGGAGCTCCTACAATGAGCAGTTCTTC.

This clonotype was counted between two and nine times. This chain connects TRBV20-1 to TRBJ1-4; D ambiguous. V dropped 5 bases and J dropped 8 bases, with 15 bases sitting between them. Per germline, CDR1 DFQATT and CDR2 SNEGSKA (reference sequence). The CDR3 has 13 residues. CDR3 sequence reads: CSAHPSGYEKLFF. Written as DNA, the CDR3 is TGCAGTGCTCACCCTTCGGGATACGAAAAACTGTTTTTT.

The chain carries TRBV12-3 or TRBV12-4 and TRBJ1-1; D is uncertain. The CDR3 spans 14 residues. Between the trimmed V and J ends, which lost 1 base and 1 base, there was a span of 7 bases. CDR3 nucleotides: TGTGCCAGCAGTTTAGGGATATGGAACACTGAAGCTTTCTTT. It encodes CASSLGIWNTEAFF.

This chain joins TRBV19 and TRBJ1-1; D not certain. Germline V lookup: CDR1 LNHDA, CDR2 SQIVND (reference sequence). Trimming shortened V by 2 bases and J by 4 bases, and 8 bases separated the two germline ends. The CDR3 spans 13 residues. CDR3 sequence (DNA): TGTGCCAGTAGTATACGGGAGAGCACTGAAGCTTTCTTT. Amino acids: CASSIRESTEAFF.

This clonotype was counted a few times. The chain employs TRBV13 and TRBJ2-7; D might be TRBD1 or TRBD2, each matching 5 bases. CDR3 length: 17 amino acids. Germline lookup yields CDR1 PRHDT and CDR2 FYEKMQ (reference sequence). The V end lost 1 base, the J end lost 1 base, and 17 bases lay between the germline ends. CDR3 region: CASSLEDLGVSSYEQYF. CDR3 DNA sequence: TGTGCCAGCAGCTTAGAGGACTTAGGGGTCTCGTCCTACGAGCAGTACTTC.

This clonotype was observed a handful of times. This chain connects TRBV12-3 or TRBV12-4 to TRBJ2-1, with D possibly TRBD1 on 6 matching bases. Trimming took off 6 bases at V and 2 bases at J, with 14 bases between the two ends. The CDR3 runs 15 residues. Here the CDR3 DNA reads TGTGCCAGCAGCTCGGGACAACCTCCCTACAATGAGCAGTTCTTC. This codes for CASSSGQPPYNEQFF.

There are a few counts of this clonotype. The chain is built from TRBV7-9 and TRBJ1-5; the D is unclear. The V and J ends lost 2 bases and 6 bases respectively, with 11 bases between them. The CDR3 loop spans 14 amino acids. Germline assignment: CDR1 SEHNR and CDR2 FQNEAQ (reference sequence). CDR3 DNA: TGTGCCAGCAGCTTATCCCCGGCGCCTCAGCCCCAGCATTTT. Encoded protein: CASSLSPAPQPQHF.